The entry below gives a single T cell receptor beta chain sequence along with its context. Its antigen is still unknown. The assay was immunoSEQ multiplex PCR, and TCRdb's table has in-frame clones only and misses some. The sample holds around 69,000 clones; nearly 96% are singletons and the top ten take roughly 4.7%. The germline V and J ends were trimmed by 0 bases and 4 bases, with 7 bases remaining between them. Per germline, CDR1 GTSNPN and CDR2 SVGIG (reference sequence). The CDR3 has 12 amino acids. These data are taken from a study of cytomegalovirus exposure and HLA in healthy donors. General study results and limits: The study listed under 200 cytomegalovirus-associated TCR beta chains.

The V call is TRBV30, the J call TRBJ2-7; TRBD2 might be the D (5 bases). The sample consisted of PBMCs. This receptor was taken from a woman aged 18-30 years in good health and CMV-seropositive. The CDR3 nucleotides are TGTGCCTGGAGTGTATCGGGATACGAGCAGTACTTC. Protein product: CAWSVSGYEQYF.